These T cell receptor beta chains were read from a single sample in a study of tumor-infiltrating lymphocytes in primary liver carcinoma. TCRdb ran MiXCR on the multiplex PCR reads and lists one entry per CDR3 protein. The sample carries about 110,000 distinct CDR3 sequences, 60% to 70% recorded once. The specimen sequenced was liver tumor tissue from sampling region 1. These receptors all stem from a woman in her fifties or sixties with primary liver carcinoma and hepatitis B virus infection. Both conserved end residues are part of each CDR3. D genes are given only for firm matches. Clone size is not always given. Where it is, it says once, few, many or a class for expanded clones.

clone_size,d_call,j_call,v_call,cdr3_aa,cdr3_nt
NA,NA,TRBJ2-3,TRBV7-9,CTSSLVRAWTDTQYF,TGTACCAGTAGCTTAGTGAGGGCTTGGACAGATACGCAGTATTTT
once,NA,TRBJ2-7,TRBV6-6,CTSSSNPAGGFEQYF,TGTACCAGCAGTTCAAATCCGGCAGGGGGGTTCGAGCAGTACTTC
NA,NA,TRBJ1-5,TRBV12-5,CVSGPGLAGGADTQHF,TGTGTTAGTGGCCCAGGACTAGCGGGGGGTGCAGATACGCAGCATTTT
NA,TRBD2,TRBJ2-5,TRBV11-2,CASSLSPGLAARETQYF,TGTGCCAGCAGCTTATCACCGGGACTAGCGGCACGAGAGACCCAGTACTTC
once,NA,TRBJ2-5,TRBV7-9,CAEKTAQETQYF,TGTGCGGAGAAGACAGCTCAAGAGACCCAGTACTTC
many,NA,TRBJ2-1,TRBV12-3/TRBV12-4,CASRRGRGGSNEQFF,TGTGCCAGCAGGCGTGGCAGGGGGGGTTCAAATGAGCAGTTCTTC
NA,TRBD2,TRBJ2-1,TRBV18,CASSLIAGSGYNEQFF,TGTGCCAGCTCACTGATAGCGGGAAGTGGCTACAATGAGCAGTTCTTC
NA,TRBD1,TRBJ2-3,TRBV28,CASNRSTGGTDTQYF,TGTGCCAGCAACCGATCGACAGGGGGCACAGATACGCAGTATTTT
NA,TRBD1,TRBJ1-4,TRBV7-9,CASSLVAGGLLFF,TGTGCCAGCAGCTTAGTGGCAGGGGGGTTATTGTTTTTT
NA,TRBD2,TRBJ2-1,TRBV28,CASSSPGLAGGEQFF,TGTGCCAGCAGTTCCCCCGGACTAGCGGGAGGCGAGCAGTTCTTC